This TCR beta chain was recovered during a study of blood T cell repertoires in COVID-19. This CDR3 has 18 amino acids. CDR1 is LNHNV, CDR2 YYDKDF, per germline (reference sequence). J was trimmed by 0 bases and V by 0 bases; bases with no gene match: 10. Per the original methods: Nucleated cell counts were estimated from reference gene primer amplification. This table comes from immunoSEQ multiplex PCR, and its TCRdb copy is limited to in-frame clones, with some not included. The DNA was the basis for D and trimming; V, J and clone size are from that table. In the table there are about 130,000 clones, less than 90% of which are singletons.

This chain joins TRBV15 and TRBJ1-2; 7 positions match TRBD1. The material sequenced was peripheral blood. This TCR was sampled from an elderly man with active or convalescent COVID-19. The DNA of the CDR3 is TGTGCCACCAGCAGAGAATCAGGGGACAGAAAGGCTAACTATGGCTACACCTTC. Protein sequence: CATSRESGDRKANYGYTF.